The rows below give T cell receptor beta chains drawn from one sample of a study of blood T cells in healthy people across ages. Each CDR3 protein gets one entry after TCRdb re-called the 5' RACE reads with MiXCR. The top ten clones hold 41% of a sample with 700,000 to 850,000 distinct CDR3 sequences, approximately 55% of them seen once. Sequencing was carried out using blood. Every receptor here comes from an elderly man in good health. Both conserved end residues are part of each CDR3. A D gene is named only where the DNA matches it firmly. The size field is filled for only some rows; it gives once, few, many or a size class.

j_call | clone_size | d_call | v_call | cdr3_nt | cdr3_aa
TRBJ2-1 | NA | NA | TRBV3-1 | TGTGCCAGCAGCTATGGGGCCGCCAATGAGCAGTTCTTC | CASSYGAANEQFF
TRBJ2-5 | few | NA | TRBV9 | TGTGCCAGCAGCTCTCAGACCTGGTACCAAGAGACCCAGTACTTC | CASSSQTWYQETQYF
TRBJ1-2 | few | NA | TRBV29-1 | TGCAGCGTCGCGATTTCTGGGGCCGGCTACACCTTC | CSVAISGAGYTF
TRBJ2-5 | NA | TRBD1 | TRBV10-3 | TGTGCCATCAGCCCTATAAACAGGGGCCAAGAGACCCAGTACTTC | CAISPINRGQETQYF
TRBJ2-2 | NA | TRBD2 | TRBV11-3 | TGTGCCAGCAGCTTGAGGGGCGGGGGGTCCAGCCGGACCTCGGGCACCGGGGAGCTGTTTTTT | CASSLRGGGSSRTSGTGELFF
TRBJ2-3 | NA | NA | TRBV18 | TGTGCCAGCTCACCACCTGGATGGACTAGCACAGATACGCAGTATTTT | CASSPPGWTSTDTQYF
TRBJ1-1 | NA | NA | TRBV7-9 | TGTGCCAGCATCTCAGCGAACAGTGGTTTCGCTGAAGCTTTCTTT | CASISANSGFAEAFF
TRBJ2-7 | few | NA | TRBV6-5 | TGTGCCAGCAGACTGGACAGAATCCCAACCGAGCAGTACTTC | CASRLDRIPTEQYF
TRBJ2-1 | NA | NA | TRBV6-5 | TGTGCCAGCAAGGAGGTACCGGGGAATGAGCAGTTCTTC | CASKEVPGNEQFF
TRBJ2-5 | NA | NA | TRBV20-1 | TGCAGTGCAAACGAGGGTTGGGGTCTGGTTGAGACCCAGTACTTC | CSANEGWGLVETQYF
TRBJ2-7 | NA | NA | TRBV7-9 | TGTGCCAGCAGCTCCCCCCGAGACGCGTCAATCCTCGAGCAGTACTTC | CASSSPRDASILEQYF
TRBJ1-4 | NA | NA | TRBV5-1 | TGCGCCAGCAGCTTGTTCGGCGCGAGGGGTGAAAAACTGTTTTTT | CASSLFGARGEKLFF
TRBJ2-7 | NA | TRBD2 | TRBV4-2 | TGTGCCAGCAGCCAAGAGGCTAGCGGCCCCACAACCTACGAGCAGTACTTC | CASSQEASGPTTYEQYF
TRBJ2-7 | NA | TRBD1 | TRBV6-5 | TGTGCCAGCAGGAACAGGGGGCCGGGCGAGCAGTACTTC | CASRNRGPGEQYF
TRBJ1-4 | NA | NA | TRBV20-1 | TGCAGTGCTAGAGATGGGACGGGAAATGAAAAACTGTTTTTT | CSARDGTGNEKLFF
TRBJ2-3 | NA | NA | TRBV18 | TGTGCCAGCTCACCGAGCCCGGACACCCGCTACCGCACAGATACGCAGTATTTT | CASSPSPDTRYRTDTQYF
TRBJ2-6 | once | NA | TRBV7-9 | TGTGCCAGCAGTCAACTGGGCTTCTGGGCCAACGTCCTGACTTTC | CASSQLGFWANVLTF
TRBJ2-7 | NA | NA | TRBV27 | TGTGCCAGCAGTGTTAACCGGGACGGGGCCTACGAGCAGTACTTC | CASSVNRDGAYEQYF
TRBJ2-5 | NA | TRBD1 | TRBV7-2 | TGTGCCAGCAGTTGGGACAGGGGGCTGGAGACCCAGTACTTC | CASSWDRGLETQYF
TRBJ2-2 | NA | NA | TRBV14 | TGTGCCAGCAGCGTTAGACAGAACACCGGGGAGCTGTTTTTT | CASSVRQNTGELFF
TRBJ1-2 | NA | NA | TRBV29-1 | TGCAGCGTTGGTCCGGGTTGGGGCTACACCTTC | CSVGPGWGYTF
TRBJ2-1 | few | NA | TRBV5-1 | TGCGCCAGCAGCTTGGGGGTGCCCGCCTACAATGAGCAGTTCTTC | CASSLGVPAYNEQFF
TRBJ2-5 | NA | TRBD1 | TRBV29-1 | TGCGGCGGTGCCACAGGGGGCGGTCAAGAGACCCAGTACTTC | CGGATGGGQETQYF
TRBJ1-2 | NA | NA | TRBV6-6 | TGTGCCAGCAGTCCTTTGGCTGACAGCCCATATGGCTACACCTTC | CASSPLADSPYGYTF
TRBJ2-7 | few | TRBD2 | TRBV7-2 | TGTGCCAGCAGCTTCTCCGCGGGAGATGGTGAGCAGTACTTC | CASSFSAGDGEQYF
TRBJ1-5 | NA | NA | TRBV6-1 | TGTGCCAGCAGACCTGGGGGGGGGCTTGGGAGCAATCAGCCCCAGCATTTT | CASRPGGGLGSNQPQHF
TRBJ1-2 | NA | NA | TRBV20-1 | TGCAGTGCTAGTAACGTATGGGACGGCTATGGCTACACCTTC | CSASNVWDGYGYTF
TRBJ2-6 | NA | NA | TRBV14 | TGTGCCAGCAGCGCAACAACAGGGCTTCTCTCTGGGGCCAACGTCCCGACTTTC | CASSATTGLLSGANVPTF
TRBJ2-7 | NA | NA | TRBV28 | TGTGCCAGCAGTTTAAGGACCCGCTACTCCTACGAGCAGTACTTC | CASSLRTRYSYEQYF
TRBJ2-5 | few | TRBD1 | TRBV7-9 | TGTGCCAGCAGCCTAACCCAGGGGGACGAGACCCAGTACTTC | CASSLTQGDETQYF
TRBJ2-3 | many | NA | TRBV6-5 | TGTGCCAGCAGTTACTCGTCACCAGGGAGCACAGATACGCAGTATTTT | CASSYSSPGSTDTQYF
TRBJ2-7 | NA | NA | TRBV29-1 | TGCAGCGTTGCTGGGGACCGTGCCTACGAGCAGTACTTC | CSVAGDRAYEQYF
TRBJ2-1 | NA | TRBD2 | TRBV7-9 | TGTGCCAGCAGCAAAAGCGGGGGGAATGAGCAGTTCTTC | CASSKSGGNEQFF
TRBJ2-5 | NA | TRBD1 | TRBV29-1 | TGCAGCGTTGAAGGTACCCCGACAGGGGGGGCACAAGAGACCCAGTACTTC | CSVEGTPTGGAQETQYF
TRBJ1-2 | NA | NA | TRBV12-3/TRBV12-4 | TGTGCCAGCAGTCAAAGGCAATCTGGCTACACCTTC | CASSQRQSGYTF
TRBJ2-5 | few | NA | TRBV6-5 | TGTGCCAGCAGTTACTCGACGGGGGCTATGGAGACCCAGTACTTC | CASSYSTGAMETQYF
TRBJ1-2 | few | TRBD1 | TRBV3-1 | TGTGCCAGCAGCCAGGGACAGAACTCCTATGGCTACACCTTC | CASSQGQNSYGYTF
TRBJ1-1 | NA | NA | TRBV10-3 | TGTGCCATCAATGGGGATCGGGACACTGAAGCTTTCTTT | CAINGDRDTEAFF
TRBJ2-4 | few | TRBD2 | TRBV12-3/TRBV12-4 | TGTGCCAGCAACTTCGGGACTAGCATCGACATTCAGTACTTC | CASNFGTSIDIQYF
TRBJ2-7 | few | NA | TRBV28 | TGTGCCAGCACTTTCGGGGGCTTCAGACCCTACGAGCAGTACTTC | CASTFGGFRPYEQYF